This T cell receptor beta chain appears in the sequencing data of a study of blood T cells in healthy people across ages. A second PCR of roughly 6 to 12 cycles used a sample-barcoded 5' primer and a J-beta primer mix. TCRdb re-called the 5' RACE reads through MiXCR, storing one row per CDR3 protein. In the table there are hundreds of thousands of distinct CDR3 sequences, around 42% of which are singletons. This clonotype has at least ten counts. The CDR3 sequence is 15 residues long. V was shortened by 5 bases and J by 2 bases, with 17 bases between the two germline ends. Germline values: CDR1 SGHRS, CDR2 YFSETQ.

This sequence originates from a man in his fifties or sixties in good health. The V gene is TRBV5-1, the J gene TRBJ2-7; weak D call: TRBD1 (5 bases). Material for sequencing was blood. The CDR3 is CASRVAGQSTYEQYF. CDR3 DNA sequence: TGCGCCAGCAGGGTTGCAGGGCAGAGCACCTACGAGCAGTACTTC.